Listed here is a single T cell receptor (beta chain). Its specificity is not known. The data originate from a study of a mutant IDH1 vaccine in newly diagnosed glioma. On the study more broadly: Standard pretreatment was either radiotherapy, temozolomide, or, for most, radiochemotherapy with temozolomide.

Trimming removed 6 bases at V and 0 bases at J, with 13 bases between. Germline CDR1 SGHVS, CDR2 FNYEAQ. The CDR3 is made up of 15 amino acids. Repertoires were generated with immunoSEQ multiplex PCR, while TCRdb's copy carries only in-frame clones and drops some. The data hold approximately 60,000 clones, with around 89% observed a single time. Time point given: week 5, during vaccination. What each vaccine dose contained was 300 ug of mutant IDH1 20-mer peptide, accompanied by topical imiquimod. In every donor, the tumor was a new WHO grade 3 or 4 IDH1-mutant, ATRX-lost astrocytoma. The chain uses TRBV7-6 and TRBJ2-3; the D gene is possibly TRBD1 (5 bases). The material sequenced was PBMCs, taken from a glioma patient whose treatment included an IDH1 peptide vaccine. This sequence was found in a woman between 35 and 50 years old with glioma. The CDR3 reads CASRKGQESTDTQYF. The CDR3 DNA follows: TGTGCCAGCAGGAAGGGGCAGGAGAGCACAGATACGCAGTATTTT.